The 15 T cell receptor beta chains given below trace back to one sample, sequenced in a study of cytomegalovirus exposure and HLA in healthy donors. A multiplex PCR was run with 60 Vbeta primers and 13 Jbeta primers. Clones were read by immunoSEQ multiplex PCR, and TCRdb kept only the in-frame ones, dropping some. The repertoire consists of around 63,000 clones, with about 80% occurring once and the leading ten covering approximately 7.6%. The specimen sequenced was PBMCs. These receptors originate from a man aged 55 to 69 in good health and CMV-seropositive.

This clone was observed a few times. The chain is built from TRBV11-2 and TRBJ2-2; 15 bases are shared with TRBD2. The germline gives CDR1 SGHAT, CDR2 FQNNGV. Losses at the gene ends were 5 bases for V and 9 bases for J; bases not matched to a gene: 4. This CDR3 has 15 amino acids. CDR3 region: CASSRTSGRARELFF. The DNA for the CDR3 is TGTGCCAGCAGCCGGACTAGCGGGAGGGCTCGGGAGCTGTTTTTT.

The V gene is TRBV10-2, the J gene TRBJ2-7; 7 bases agree with TRBD1. This CDR3 contains 12 residues. With 4 bases clipped from V and 3 bases from J, the junction kept 0 bases outside the gene matches. Germline assignment: CDR1 WSHSY and CDR2 SAAADI. The CDR3 sequence: CASSGQGYEQYF. As DNA, the CDR3 is TGCGCCAGCAGTGGACAGGGCTACGAGCAGTACTTC.

The chain has TRBV29-1 and TRBJ2-2; D gene uncertain. Per the germline V gene, CDR1 is SQVTM and CDR2 is ANQGSEA. CDR3 length: 15 residues. Trimming removed 3 bases at V and 2 bases at J, with 13 bases between. The CDR3 loop reads CSVEVADYNTGELFF. In nucleotides, the CDR3 is TGCAGCGTTGAGGTTGCGGATTATAACACCGGGGAGCTGTTTTTT.

V and J are TRBV6-6 and TRBJ2-3; 11 nucleotides line up with TRBD1. The CDR3 contains 13 residues. Germline lookup yields CDR1 MNHNY and CDR2 SVGAGI (reference sequence). With V trimmed by 8 bases and J by 6 bases, 4 bases remained unmatched. For the CDR3, the DNA is TGTGCCAGCCGGACAGGGGGCATGGATACGCAGTATTTT. The encoded protein is CASRTGGMDTQYF.

This clone was detected only a few times. V gene TRBV19 combines with J gene TRBJ2-5; 9 positions agree with TRBD1. Germline loops: CDR1 LNHDA, CDR2 SQIVND (reference sequence). The V and J ends lost 6 bases and 5 bases, in that order; junction bases with no gene match: 7. CDR3 length equals 14 residues. The CDR3, as DNA: TGTGCCAGTAGCAGGACAGGGGCAGGGGAGACCCAGTACTTC. The encoded protein is CASSRTGAGETQYF.

This clone was seen a single time. The chain carries TRBV4-1 and TRBJ2-2, with 7 bases matching TRBD1. Trimming took 4 bases from V and 0 from J; bases not matched to a gene: 5. This CDR3 is 16 amino acids long. Germline CDR1 MGHRA, CDR2 YSYEKL. The CDR3 sequence: CASSLTGDTNTGELFF. The CDR3 DNA is TGCGCCAGCAGCCTAACAGGGGATACGAACACCGGGGAGCTGTTTTTT.

This clone was observed a handful of times. V is TRBV11-2 and J is TRBJ1-6, with 7 positions matching TRBD1. Looked up from germline, CDR1 is SGHAT and CDR2 is FQNNGV. The CDR3 spans 15 residues. Unmatched junction bases numbered 6, after V lost 3 bases and J lost 7 bases. The DNA of the CDR3 is TGTGCCAGCAGCTTTACAGGGGCCTCGAATTCACCCCTCCACTTT. Protein: CASSFTGASNSPLHF. The full variable domain, its missing parts supplied by reference TRBV11-2 and TRBJ1-6, is EAGVAQSPRYKIIEKRQSVAFWCNPISGHATLYWYQQILGQGPKLLIQFQNNGVVDDSQLPKDRFSAERLKGVDSTLKIQPAKLEDSAVYLCASSFTGASNSPLHFGNGTRLTVT.

The J gene is TRBJ2-5, the V gene TRBV29-1; a possible D gene is TRBD1 (6 bases). With 3 bases removed from V and 1 base from J, the gap between germline ends came to 9 bases. This CDR3 region has 13 residues. The germline V gene has CDR1 SQVTM and CDR2 ANQGSEA. CDR3 DNA: TGCAGCGTTGAGCGCAGGGGCCAAGAGACCCAGTACTTC. It specifies CSVERRGQETQYF.

This clone appeared a few times. V and J are TRBV7-9 and TRBJ1-3; possible D gene TRBD1, 6 bases. This CDR3 has 14 residues. Per the germline V gene, CDR1 is SEHNR and CDR2 is FQNEAQ (reference sequence). V was trimmed by 5 bases and J by 0 bases, leaving 8 bases between them. The CDR3 loop is CASSQDSSGNTIYF. The CDR3 DNA reads TGTGCCAGCAGCCAGGACAGCTCTGGAAACACCATATATTTT.

This chain uses TRBV11-2 with TRBJ2-3; 8 nucleotides align to TRBD2. Germline CDR1 and CDR2: SGHAT and FQNNGV. Trimming at V came to 5 bases and at J to 3 bases, leaving 7 bases not matched to a gene. The length of the CDR3 is 15 residues. CDR3 DNA: TGTGCCAGCAGCGGGGGGTCGGGAGGGACAGATACGCAGTATTTT. Translating gives CASSGGSGGTDTQYF.

The rearrangement uses TRBV29-1 and TRBJ1-1, with D uncertain. The ends were cut back, 4 bases at V and 0 bases at J, with 9 bases in the middle. Germline-derived CDR1 and CDR2 are SQVTM and ANQGSEA. CDR3 length equals 13 residues. Written as DNA, the CDR3 is TGCAGCGTTGCTGGCAGAATGAACACTGAAGCTTTCTTT. The encoded protein is CSVAGRMNTEAFF.

V usage is TRBV28 and J usage is TRBJ2-7; TRBD1 might be the D (5 bases). The CDR3 has 16 amino acids. V was pared by 4 bases and J by 7 bases, with 23 bases between. Germline V gives CDR1 MDHEN, CDR2 SYDVKM. CDR3 loop: CASSSTGAGNRYEQYF. The CDR3 region has the DNA TGTGCCAGCAGTTCGACTGGGGCAGGGAATCGCTATGAGCAGTACTTC.

This clone was recorded only once. This chain links TRBV11-3 with TRBJ2-7, with D unclear. V lost 1 base and J lost 6, with 16 bases in between. The germline gives CDR1 SGHNT, CDR2 YENEEA. The CDR3 consists of 15 residues. DNA for the CDR3: TGTGCCAGCAGCTTAGCGCAGGTCATCGTCTCCGAGCAGTACTTC. It codes for CASSLAQVIVSEQYF.

The count of this clone is one. V usage is TRBV2 and J usage is TRBJ2-1; 8 positions match TRBD2. The J segment lost 2 bases and the V segment lost 3 bases, leaving 6 bases of the junction unmatched. The CDR3 spans 16 residues. Per germline, CDR1 SNHLY and CDR2 FYNNEI. CDR3 sequence reads: CASSEGAGGAYNEQFF. CDR3 coding DNA: TGTGCCAGCAGTGAGGGGGCGGGGGGCGCCTACAATGAGCAGTTCTTC.

The V gene is TRBV11-2, the J gene TRBJ2-3; D gene uncertain. This CDR3 contains 12 residues. Trimming cost V 5 bases and J 1 base, with 4 bases left between them. CDR1 SGHAT and CDR2 FQNNGV come from the germline V gene. Here the CDR3 DNA reads TGTGCCAGCAGCCCCGGCACAGATACGCAGTATTTT. It encodes CASSPGTDTQYF.